The next 18 T cell receptor beta chains were all read from a single sample in a study of beta chain features in type 1 diabetes (dated by TCRdb to 2016 to 2019). Results the study describes overall, beyond this receptor: Type 1 diabetes patients showed a moderate but significant shortening of TCRB CDR3 length in all four CD4+ subsets.

Their target antigens are unknown. Receptor libraries were prepared by the immunoSEQ multiplex PCR assay. The High Capacity cDNA Reverse Transcription Kit was used to reverse transcribe all of the isolated RNA, meaning that expressed TCRB transcripts were what got sequenced. Entries here come from immuneACCESS through TCRdb and include only in-frame sequences with V and J called. Some clones fail to appear in such tables; in the studies checked, an unresolved V gene covers under half of the shortfall, and the cause of the remainder is unknown. The sample yields a few hundred thousand clones; 10% to 15% were counted once. The ten largest clonotypes hold 0.008% to 0.011% of the sample. What was sequenced was naive CD4+ T cells from blood. This specimen's cell subset or site label, per the study, means: true naive CD4+ T cells. The receptor source for this set is a woman aged 18-29 years with type 1 diabetes.

The chain employs TRBV29-1 and TRBJ2-7; 7 bases are a match to TRBD1. With V trimmed by 7 bases and J by 6 bases, 9 bases remained unmatched. The CDR3 runs to 12 residues. Germline lookup yields CDR1 SQVTM and CDR2 ANQGSEA. CDR3 nucleotides: TGCAGCGCTACTTCTACAGGGGCCGAGCAGTACTTC. Its protein product is CSATSTGAEQYF.

This clone was found a few times. V is TRBV30 and J is TRBJ2-7; the D gene is possibly TRBD2 (5 bases). The CDR3 runs 12 residues. Germline CDR1 is GTSNPN and CDR2 is SVGIG (reference sequence). V was trimmed by 2 bases and J by 7 bases, leaving 12 bases between them. CDR3 loop: CAWSLGSGEQYF. The CDR3 DNA sequence: TGTGCCTGGAGTTTGGGGTCGGGGGAGCAGTACTTC.

This clone was seen a handful of times. The V and J genes are TRBV13 and TRBJ2-7; D is unclear. Germline V lookup: CDR1 PRHDT, CDR2 FYEKMQ (reference sequence). The CDR3 has 15 residues. V was cut by 1 base and J by 2 bases, with 12 bases left in between. The DNA of the CDR3 is TGTGCCAGCAGCTTAGATTCCAGCCTAGCCTACGAGCAGTACTTC. Its protein product is CASSLDSSLAYEQYF.

There are a few counts of this clone. V and J are TRBV5-4 and TRBJ2-7, with 7 bases aligning to TRBD1. CDR1 is SGHNT and CDR2 is YYREEE in the germline V gene (reference sequence). The CDR3 runs 14 residues. Trimming took 7 bases from V and 2 from J; bases not matched to a gene: 9. The CDR3 loop reads CASCPRDRPYEQYF. CDR3 bases: TGTGCCAGCTGCCCCCGGGACAGACCCTACGAGCAGTACTTC.

J is TRBJ1-5 and V is TRBV30; D might be TRBD1 (5 bases). The CDR3 sequence is 13 residues long. The V and J ends lost 5 bases and 7 bases respectively, with 15 bases between them. Germline CDR1 reads GTSNPN; CDR2 reads SVGIG (reference sequence). The CDR3 spells CAWAEAGGQPQHF. The CDR3 DNA sequence: TGTGCCTGGGCCGAGGCCGGGGGACAGCCCCAGCATTTT.

Only a few counts were recorded for this clone. The rearrangement joins TRBV29-1 to TRBJ2-7; D remains ambiguous. There are 13 residues in the CDR3. The V and J ends lost 5 bases and 0 bases respectively, with 11 bases between them. Germline CDR1 and CDR2: SQVTM and ANQGSEA. CDR3 DNA: TGCAGCGTTTCCCTACTTAGCTCCTACGAGCAGTACTTC. This gives the protein CSVSLLSSYEQYF.

This sequence joins TRBV11-2 and TRBJ2-2, with 8 bases lining up with TRBD2. The ends lost 7 bases at V and 4 bases at J; junction bases unmatched: 11. The CDR3 length is 16 residues. Germline lookup yields CDR1 SGHAT and CDR2 FQNNGV. The chain's CDR3 is CASTRIGRASTGELFF. The CDR3 coding sequence is TGTGCCAGCACGAGAATCGGGAGGGCAAGCACCGGGGAGCTGTTTTTT.

J is TRBJ2-1 and V is TRBV30, with 7 bases aligning to TRBD2. Trimming cost V 1 base and J 4 bases; bases outside gene matches: 10. The CDR3 is 16 residues long. The germline gives CDR1 GTSNPN, CDR2 SVGIG (reference sequence). The CDR3 DNA follows: TGTGCCTGGAGTGACCTCCCGGGACTACCATACAATGAGCAGTTCTTC. Its translation: CAWSDLPGLPYNEQFF. Filled out from reference TRBV30 and TRBJ2-1, the complete variable domain reads SQTIHQWPATLVQPVGSPLSLECTVEGTSNPNLYWYRQAAGRGLQLLFYSVGIGQISSEVPQNLSASRPQDRQFILSSKKLLLSDSGFYLCAWSDLPGLPYNEQFFGPGTRLTVL.

This chain joins TRBV5-1 and TRBJ1-5; no firm D call. Germline CDR1 SGHRS, CDR2 YFSETQ. CDR3 length: 14 amino acids. V lost 5 bases, J lost 6 bases, and 15 bases lay in between. The CDR3 is CASSRDSPRQPQHF. In nucleotides, the CDR3 is TGCGCCAGCAGTCGTGACTCACCCCGTCAGCCCCAGCATTTT.

The chain couples TRBV14 to TRBJ1-6; no clear D. Trimming left V 0 bases short and J 10 bases short, with 7 bases between. Germline CDR1 reads SGHDN; CDR2 reads FVKESK. This CDR3 contains 13 residues. The CDR3 DNA is TGTGCCAGCAGCCAAGATCCGGGATCACCCCTCCACTTT. Protein product: CASSQDPGSPLHF.

This clone has just a few counts. The genes are TRBV7-2 and TRBJ2-5; 9 bases line up with TRBD1. Germline V CDR1 and CDR2: SGHTA, FQGNSA. This CDR3 spans 14 amino acids. Trimming took 6 bases from V and 5 from J; bases not matched to a gene: 7. This chain's CDR3 is CASRPGQGLETQYF. The CDR3 DNA is TGTGCCAGCAGGCCGGGACAGGGTCTTGAGACCCAGTACTTC.

This clone was seen only a few times. The rearrangement links TRBV6-5 to TRBJ2-5; TRBD2 matches 7 bases. Germline CDR1 and CDR2: MNHEY and SVGAGI. CDR3 length equals 15 residues. V lost 7 bases to trimming and J lost 3 bases; unmatched junction nucleotides: 11. The CDR3: CASTRLSGGKETQYF. The CDR3 region has the DNA TGTGCCAGCACCCGCCTATCGGGGGGAAAAGAGACCCAGTACTTC.

This clone was seen a few times. The chain employs TRBV5-4 and TRBJ2-3; D not resolved. Germline V lookup: CDR1 SGHNT, CDR2 YYREEE (reference sequence). Trimming took off 4 bases at V and 2 bases at J, with 2 bases between the two ends. There are 11 residues in the CDR3. The CDR3, as DNA: TGTGCCAGCAGCCTCACAGATACGCAGTATTTT. Its protein is CASSLTDTQYF.

The sample holds a few counts of this clone. This sequence joins TRBV20-1 and TRBJ1-2, with a tentative D call TRBD1 (5 bases). CDR1 and CDR2 from the germline V gene are DFQATT and SNEGSKA (reference sequence). The V end was cut by 3 bases, the J end by 9 bases, with 11 bases between. The CDR3 length is 11 residues. CDR3 in DNA: TGCAGTGCTAGGGCAGGGCAGCGCTACACCTTC. This sequence encodes CSARAGQRYTF.

The chain joins TRBV4-3 to TRBJ1-2, with 9 bases aligning to TRBD1. This CDR3 has 16 residues. The V and J ends lost 1 base and 7 bases, in that order; junction bases with no gene match: 10. The germline V gene has CDR1 LGHNA and CDR2 YSLEER. The CDR3 reads CASSQVGVGQGSGYTF. CDR3 DNA: TGCGCCAGCAGCCAAGTAGGCGTGGGACAGGGTTCTGGCTACACCTTC.

The table lists this clone with a few counts. As DNA, the CDR3 is TGTGCCAGCAGCGCTCTAGACCCAGCCCTCTACGAGCAGTACTTC. Encoded protein: CASSALDPALYEQYF. V is TRBV9 and J is TRBJ2-7; D is unclear. Germline CDR1 is SGDLS and CDR2 is YYNGEE. The length of the CDR3 is 15 residues. V was clipped by 3 bases and J by 3 bases, with 16 bases between them.

The sample holds a few counts of this clone. This chain joins TRBV30 and TRBJ2-1; 15 nucleotides match TRBD2. The CDR3 spans 19 residues. CDR1 is GTSNPN and CDR2 is SVGIG in the germline V gene (reference sequence). Trimming at V came to 3 bases and at J to 0 bases, leaving 9 bases not matched to a gene. The CDR3 nucleotides are TGTGCCTGGAGCAGAACCAGGACTAGCGGGAGGGCCTCCTACAATGAGCAGTTCTTC. This sequence encodes CAWSRTRTSGRASYNEQFF. The entire variable domain, with the rest obtained from reference TRBV30 and TRBJ2-1, is as follows: SQTIHQWPATLVQPVGSPLSLECTVEGTSNPNLYWYRQAAGRGLQLLFYSVGIGQISSEVPQNLSASRPQDRQFILSSKKLLLSDSGFYLCAWSRTRTSGRASYNEQFFGPGTRLTVL.

The gene calls are TRBV7-2 and TRBJ1-4; D gene ambiguous. The V gene lost 4 bases and the J gene lost 7 bases, with 16 bases spanning the gap. Germline V lookup: CDR1 SGHTA, CDR2 FQGNSA. The CDR3 extends over 15 amino acids. CDR3: CASSSKGGQSEKLFF. CDR3 in DNA: TGTGCCAGCAGCTCAAAAGGAGGGCAAAGTGAAAAACTGTTTTTT. Together with reference TRBV7-2 and TRBJ1-4, the CDR3 gives the full variable domain: GAGVSQSPSNKVTEKGKDVELRCDPISGHTALYWYRQSLGQGLEFLIYFQGNSAPDKSGLPSDRFSAERTGGSVSTLTIQRTQQEDSAVYLCASSSKGGQSEKLFFGSGTQLSVL.